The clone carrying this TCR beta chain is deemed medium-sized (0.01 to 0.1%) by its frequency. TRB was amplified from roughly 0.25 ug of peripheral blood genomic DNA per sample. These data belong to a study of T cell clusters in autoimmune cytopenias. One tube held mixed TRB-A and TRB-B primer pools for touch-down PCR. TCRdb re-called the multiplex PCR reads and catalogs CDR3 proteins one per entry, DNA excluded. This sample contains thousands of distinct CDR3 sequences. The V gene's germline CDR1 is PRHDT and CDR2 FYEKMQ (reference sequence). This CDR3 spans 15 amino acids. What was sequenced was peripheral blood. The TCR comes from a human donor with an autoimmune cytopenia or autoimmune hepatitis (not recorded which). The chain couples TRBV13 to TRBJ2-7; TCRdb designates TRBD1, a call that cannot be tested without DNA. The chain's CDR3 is CASSLGRTGAWEQYF.